The rows below give T cell receptor beta chains drawn from one sample of a study of blood T cell repertoires in COVID-19. Produced via immunoSEQ multiplex PCR; TCRdb's table is partial and in-frame only. The sample has about 16,000 clones; 85% to 90% are singletons. The sequenced sample was peripheral blood. The receptors were gathered from an elderly woman with COVID-19, enrolled during active disease. The CDR3 runs from the conserved cysteine through the conserved F or W. A D gene is named only where the DNA matches it firmly. Part of the rows lack a size; the others show once, few, many or a class for expanded clones.

size: -
D: -
V: TRBV18
J: TRBJ1-1
DNA: TGTGCCAGCTCACCAACGAGGAACACTGAAGCTTTCTTT
CDR3: CASSPTRNTEAFF

size: -
D: -
V: TRBV11-3
J: TRBJ1-1
DNA: TGTGCCAGCAGCTTAAGTCTAGGGGGTGAGAACACTGAAGCTTTCTTT
CDR3: CASSLSLGGENTEAFF

size: once
D: TRBD1
V: TRBV5-4
J: TRBJ2-7
DNA: TGTGCCAGCAGCTTGGCCAAGACAGGGGAGCACGAGCAGTACTTC
CDR3: CASSLAKTGEHEQYF

size: -
D: TRBD1
V: TRBV7-9
J: TRBJ1-1
DNA: TGTGCCAGCAACCGGGACAGTAACACTGAAGCTTTCTTT
CDR3: CASNRDSNTEAFF

size: -
D: TRBD1
V: TRBV18
J: TRBJ1-5
DNA: TGTGCCAGCTCACCACCGACAGGGTCGGGAGGGTTGCATCAGCCCCAGCATTTT
CDR3: CASSPPTGSGGLHQPQHF

size: -
D: TRBD1
V: TRBV7-9
J: TRBJ1-5
DNA: TGTGCCAGCAGCTCCGGACAGGGCGATCAGCCCCAGCATTTT
CDR3: CASSSGQGDQPQHF

size: once
D: TRBD1
V: TRBV27
J: TRBJ2-3
DNA: TGTGCCAGCAGACTGACAGGGCTGAGCACAGATACGCAGTATTTT
CDR3: CASRLTGLSTDTQYF

size: -
D: TRBD1
V: TRBV6-6
J: TRBJ2-3
DNA: TGTGCCAGCAGGACGGGACAGTTGGCAGATACGCAGTATTTT
CDR3: CASRTGQLADTQYF

size: -
D: TRBD2
V: TRBV19
J: TRBJ2-4
DNA: TGTGCCAGTAGTATAATAGCGGGGGTATTCGAAAACATTCAGTACTTC
CDR3: CASSIIAGVFENIQYF

size: -
D: TRBD1
V: TRBV12-3/TRBV12-4
J: TRBJ1-2
DNA: TGTGCCAGCAGCGGACAGGGTGGCTATGGCTACACCTTC
CDR3: CASSGQGGYGYTF

size: -
D: TRBD1
V: TRBV28
J: TRBJ1-1
DNA: TGTGCCAGCAGTTTATCCGGGACAGGGATGCGGAACACTGAAGCTTTCTTT
CDR3: CASSLSGTGMRNTEAFF

size: -
D: -
V: TRBV9
J: TRBJ2-1
DNA: TGTGCCAGCAGCGCCCTATCCTCCTACAATGAGCAGTTCTTC
CDR3: CASSALSSYNEQFF

size: -
D: -
V: TRBV5-6
J: TRBJ2-3
DNA: TGTGCCAGCAGCTTAGTTAGTAGAGGAAGAGGCCGTTCGCAGTATTTT
CDR3: CASSLVSRGRGRSQYF

size: -
D: -
V: TRBV5-4
J: TRBJ1-2
DNA: TGTGCCAGCAGCTTGGTCAGGGGCGAGGCCTATGGCTACACCTTC
CDR3: CASSLVRGEAYGYTF

size: -
D: -
V: TRBV5-6
J: TRBJ1-5
DNA: TGTGCCAGCAGCTCTCAGCAGGTTACCAATCAGCCCCAGCATTTT
CDR3: CASSSQQVTNQPQHF

size: -
D: TRBD1
V: TRBV7-3
J: TRBJ2-1
DNA: TGTGCCAGCAGCTTAAGGCGGATCCGGGACAGCGGTAGACACGATGAGCAGTTCTTC
CDR3: CASSLRRIRDSGRHDEQFF

size: once
D: -
V: TRBV27
J: TRBJ1-1
DNA: TGTGCCAGCTTCTCGCGCGCGGCGGTTGGGAACACTGAAGCTTTCTTT
CDR3: CASFSRAAVGNTEAFF

size: -
D: TRBD1
V: TRBV6-2/TRBV6-3
J: TRBJ1-5
DNA: TGTGCCAGCAGCCCGGATAGACAGGGAGGTTTGCAGCCCCAGCATTTT
CDR3: CASSPDRQGGLQPQHF

size: -
D: TRBD2
V: TRBV3-1/TRBV3-2
J: TRBJ2-3
DNA: TGTGCCAGCAGCCCGGTCGGCGGGAGAGGGACAGATACGCAGTATTTT
CDR3: CASSPVGGRGTDTQYF

size: -
D: TRBD1
V: TRBV7-6
J: TRBJ2-7
DNA: TGTGCCAGCAGCCCCAGGACAGGGGGCTCCTACGAGCAGTACTTC
CDR3: CASSPRTGGSYEQYF

size: -
D: -
V: TRBV7-8
J: TRBJ2-3
DNA: TGTGCCAGCAGCTTAGGAGGGCTCACAGATACGCAGTATTTT
CDR3: CASSLGGLTDTQYF

size: once
D: -
V: TRBV4-2
J: TRBJ2-2
DNA: TGTGCCAGCAGCCCGGGACTCTCACAGAACACCGGGGAGCTGTTTTTT
CDR3: CASSPGLSQNTGELFF

size: -
D: -
V: TRBV28
J: TRBJ2-3
DNA: TGTGCCAGCTATGGGGGCAGCAGGACAGATACGCAGTATTTT
CDR3: CASYGGSRTDTQYF

size: -
D: -
V: TRBV19
J: TRBJ1-6
DNA: TGTGCCAGTAGTGAAAGGTACAGGGCTCAATCACCCCTCCACTTT
CDR3: CASSERYRAQSPLHF

size: -
D: -
V: TRBV27
J: TRBJ1-4
DNA: TGTGCCACCTCAAGGGGAGACAGGTATAATGAAAAACTGTTTTTT
CDR3: CATSRGDRYNEKLFF

size: -
D: -
V: TRBV4-3
J: TRBJ2-2
DNA: TGCGCCAGCAGCCAAGGGAGGGGTCTGGACACCGGGGAGCTGTTTTTT
CDR3: CASSQGRGLDTGELFF

size: few
D: TRBD1
V: TRBV27
J: TRBJ2-7
DNA: TGTGCCAGCAGACCAATTGGGACAGGGGGGTCCTACGAGCAGTACTTC
CDR3: CASRPIGTGGSYEQYF

size: -
D: TRBD1
V: TRBV7-9
J: TRBJ2-5
DNA: TGTGCCAGCAGTTTCACAGGGGAGGAGACCCAGTACTTC
CDR3: CASSFTGEETQYF

size: -
D: TRBD1
V: TRBV18
J: TRBJ1-5
DNA: TGTGCCAGCTCAACACGACAGGGGGGCAATCAGCCCCAGCATTTT
CDR3: CASSTRQGGNQPQHF

size: -
D: -
V: TRBV13
J: TRBJ2-7
DNA: TGTGCCAGCAGCGGCCGACAGGTATTGGACTACGAGCAGTACTTC
CDR3: CASSGRQVLDYEQYF

size: once
D: TRBD1
V: TRBV9
J: TRBJ2-5
DNA: TGTGCCAGCAGCGTTAAGGGGGCAGAGACCCAGTACTTC
CDR3: CASSVKGAETQYF

size: -
D: -
V: TRBV11-2
J: TRBJ1-1
DNA: TGTGCCAGCATGTTCTACACTGAAGCTTTCTTT
CDR3: CASMFYTEAFF

size: -
D: -
V: TRBV28
J: TRBJ2-7
DNA: TGTGCCAGCCGGAAGGGGCTCCACGAGCAGTACTTC
CDR3: CASRKGLHEQYF

size: -
D: TRBD1
V: TRBV27
J: TRBJ1-2
DNA: TGTGCCAGCAGGGCCCTGGACAGGGGGCATGGCTACACCTTC
CDR3: CASRALDRGHGYTF

size: -
D: TRBD2
V: TRBV20-1
J: TRBJ2-7
DNA: TGCAGTGCTAGTAATCTAGCGGATCCCTACGAGCAGTACTTC
CDR3: CSASNLADPYEQYF

size: -
D: TRBD1
V: TRBV19
J: TRBJ2-2
DNA: TGTGCCAGTAATAAGGGACAGGGCAACACCGGGGAGCTGTTTTTT
CDR3: CASNKGQGNTGELFF

size: -
D: TRBD2
V: TRBV15
J: TRBJ2-2
DNA: TGTGCCACCAGCAGAAAGGCTAGCGGGGTACCCGGGGAGCTGTTTTTT
CDR3: CATSRKASGVPGELFF

size: -
D: -
V: TRBV6-5
J: TRBJ2-7
DNA: TGTGCCAGCAGTTACTCGCCTACAGGGTTCAACGAGCAGTACTTC
CDR3: CASSYSPTGFNEQYF

size: -
D: TRBD1
V: TRBV25-1
J: TRBJ1-6
DNA: TGTGCCAGCGGGGACAGTCGCTGGTGGGCCCTCCACTTT
CDR3: CASGDSRWWALHF

size: -
D: -
V: TRBV6-5
J: TRBJ2-6
DNA: TGTGCCAGCCGACGAGGCTCTGGGGCCAACGTCCTGACTTTC
CDR3: CASRRGSGANVLTF

size: once
D: -
V: TRBV6-5
J: TRBJ2-5
DNA: TGTGCCAGCAGTTACCTTTACCAAGAGACCCAGTACTTC
CDR3: CASSYLYQETQYF

size: -
D: -
V: TRBV4-2
J: TRBJ2-1
DNA: TGTGCCAGCAGCCAAGATAGAGGCACTGTCTACAATGAGCAGTTCTTC
CDR3: CASSQDRGTVYNEQFF

size: -
D: TRBD2
V: TRBV19
J: TRBJ2-1
DNA: TGTGCCAGTAGCCTGGGGACTACACAATACAATGAGCAGTTCTTC
CDR3: CASSLGTTQYNEQFF

size: -
D: -
V: TRBV19
J: TRBJ2-7
DNA: TGTGCCAGTAGTATCGGGGGGACAGGAGACTACGAGCAGTACTTC
CDR3: CASSIGGTGDYEQYF

size: -
D: -
V: TRBV19
J: TRBJ1-4
DNA: TGTGCCAGTAGTGCTACATCGGTACTAATACTTGCAACTAATGAAAAACTGTTTTTT
CDR3: CASSATSVLILATNEKLFF

size: -
D: TRBD1
V: TRBV28
J: TRBJ1-5
DNA: TGTGCCAGCAGTTTATTCAACCTCAGGACAGGGAAAAGGCAGCCCCAGCATTTT
CDR3: CASSLFNLRTGKRQPQHF

size: medium-sized
D: -
V: TRBV5-1
J: TRBJ2-7
DNA: TGCGCCAGCAGCCCCGGGGCTACCGGGGGCTACGAGCAGTACTTC
CDR3: CASSPGATGGYEQYF